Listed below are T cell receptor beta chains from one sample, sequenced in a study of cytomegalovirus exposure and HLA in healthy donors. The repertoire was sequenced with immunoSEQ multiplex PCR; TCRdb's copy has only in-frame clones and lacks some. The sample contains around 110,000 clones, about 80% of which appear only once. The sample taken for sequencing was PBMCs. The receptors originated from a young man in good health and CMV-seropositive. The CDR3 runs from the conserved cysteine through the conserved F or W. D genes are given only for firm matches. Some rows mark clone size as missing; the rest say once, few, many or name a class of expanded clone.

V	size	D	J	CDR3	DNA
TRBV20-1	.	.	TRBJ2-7	CSADQGDEQYF	TGCAGTGCTGACCAGGGCGACGAGCAGTACTTC
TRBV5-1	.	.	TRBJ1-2	CASSFGGNYGYTF	TGCGCCAGCAGCTTCGGGGGGAACTATGGCTACACCTTC
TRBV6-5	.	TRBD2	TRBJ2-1	CASRYNGLAVYNEQFF	TGTGCCAGCCGTTACAACGGACTAGCGGTATACAATGAGCAGTTCTTC
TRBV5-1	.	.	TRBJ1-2	CASRPGDGGYTF	TGCGCCAGCAGGCCGGGGGATGGTGGCTACACCTTC
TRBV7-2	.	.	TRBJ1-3	CASSLTPLFGGSGNTIYF	TGTGCCAGCAGCTTAACCCCACTTTTCGGGGGATCCGGAAACACCATATATTTT
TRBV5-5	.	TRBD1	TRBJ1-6	CASSFGTAPRNSPLHF	TGTGCCAGCAGCTTTGGGACAGCCCCGAGGAATTCACCCCTCCACTTT
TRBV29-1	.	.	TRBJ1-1	CSVGDLYTEAFF	TGCAGCGTGGGAGACCTTTACACTGAAGCTTTCTTT
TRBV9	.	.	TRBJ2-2	CASSVGSGLTGELFF	TGTGCCAGCAGCGTAGGCTCGGGACTCACCGGGGAGCTGTTTTTT
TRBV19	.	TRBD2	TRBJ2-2	CASSPAGDTGELFF	TGTGCCAGTAGCCCAGCGGGAGACACCGGGGAGCTGTTTTTT
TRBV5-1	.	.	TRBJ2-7	CASSFLAADPYEQYF	TGCGCCAGCAGCTTTCTCGCGGCTGACCCCTACGAGCAGTACTTC
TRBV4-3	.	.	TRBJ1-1	CASSQDWGGANTEAFF	TGCGCCAGCAGCCAAGATTGGGGAGGTGCTAACACTGAAGCTTTCTTT
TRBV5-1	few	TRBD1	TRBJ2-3	CASSLGRGQIPTDTQYF	TGCGCCAGCAGCTTGGGCAGGGGGCAAATACCCACAGATACGCAGTATTTT
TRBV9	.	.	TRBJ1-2	CASSVSGGFGYGYTF	TGTGCCAGCAGCGTAAGTGGAGGGTTCGGGTATGGCTACACTTTC